The 17 T cell receptor beta chains reported below all come from one sample, sequenced in a study of T cell repertoires in cytomegalovirus infection. No antigen has been identified for these receptors. TCRdb re-analysed the reads in MiXCR, keeping a single row per CDR3 protein. The sample contains 700,000 to 850,000 distinct CDR3 sequences, roughly 33% of which appear only once. This specimen consisted of cultured CD8+ T cells from PBMCs, obtained from culture after CMV antigen stimulation. The receptors come from a human donor in good health (CMV status not recorded). Some clones in this sample may be carry-over from other donors' samples.

The chain is built from TRBV6-8 and TRBJ1-1, with D unclear. V lost 2 bases and J 1 base, leaving 11 bases between the germline ends. Per the germline V gene, CDR1 is MNHGY and CDR2 is SAAAGT. The CDR3 contains 15 residues. This CDR3 is CASSYRGGKNTEAFF. The CDR3 DNA reads TGTGCCAGCAGTTACCGAGGTGGCAAGAACACTGAAGCTTTCTTT.

This clonotype was detected many times. The gene calls are TRBV6-6 and TRBJ2-4, with D perhaps matching TRBD1 (6 bases). The V gene's germline CDR1 is MNHNY and CDR2 SVGAGI (reference sequence). The germline V and J ends were trimmed by 2 bases and 1 base, with 12 bases remaining between them. The CDR3 totals 16 residues. The DNA of the CDR3 is TGTGCCAGCAGTTACGTGGGGGCGGACGCCAAAAACATTCAGTACTTC. Protein: CASSYVGADAKNIQYF.

This chain links TRBV19 with TRBJ1-1; 8 bases are a match to TRBD1. Germline loops: CDR1 LNHDA, CDR2 SQIVND (reference sequence). The CDR3 has 14 amino acids. V was pared by 8 bases and J by 1 base, with 6 bases of the junction left unmatched. The CDR3 DNA reads TGTGCCAGTTTTCAGGGGGCGACGAACACTGAAGCTTTCTTT. Its translation: CASFQGATNTEAFF.

The chain uses TRBV27 and TRBJ2-7, with D perhaps TRBD1 or TRBD2 (6 bases each). Trimming pared 7 bases from V and 6 bases from J, leaving 19 bases between. The CDR3 covers 14 residues. CDR1 MNHEY and CDR2 SMNVEV come from the germline V gene (reference sequence). For the CDR3, the DNA is TGTGCCAGCACCGCCTTAGGGGGGTTTGGCGAGCAGTACTTC. Amino acid sequence: CASTALGGFGEQYF.

V usage is TRBV6-6 and J usage is TRBJ2-5, with D maybe TRBD2 (6 bases). Trimming removed 0 bases from V and 3 bases from J, with 14 bases in between. This CDR3 is 16 amino acids long. Germline loops: CDR1 MNHNY, CDR2 SVGAGI (reference sequence). The CDR3 is CASSYSPGTGEETQYF. CDR3 DNA: TGTGCCAGCAGTTACTCTCCCGGGACGGGGGAAGAGACCCAGTACTTC.

This clonotype was seen repeatedly, ten times or more. The CDR3 here is CASSLAKQIDEQFF. CDR3 in DNA: TGTGCCAGCAGCTTAGCGAAACAAATCGATGAGCAGTTCTTC. This chain joins TRBV7-9 and TRBJ2-1; no firm D call. Trimming stripped 0 bases from V and 8 bases from J, with 11 bases between. CDR3 size: 14 residues. The germline V gene encodes CDR1 SEHNR and CDR2 FQNEAQ (reference sequence).

This clonotype has more than one count but fewer than ten. CDR3 region: CASSYKLEAFF. CDR3 DNA: TGTGCCAGCAGCTACAAGTTGGAAGCTTTCTTT. The rearrangement uses TRBV7-9 and TRBJ1-1; the D is unclear. CDR3 length equals 11 residues. V lost 4 bases, J lost 8 bases, and 8 bases lay in between. CDR1 and CDR2 from the germline V gene are SEHNR and FQNEAQ (reference sequence).

This clonotype was observed a handful of times. J is TRBJ2-7 and V is TRBV7-6, with 11 bases matching TRBD2. This CDR3 contains 15 residues. From germline, CDR1 is SGHVS and CDR2 FNYEAQ. Trimming at V came to 3 bases and at J to 4 bases, leaving 5 bases not matched to a gene. The CDR3 reads CASSFRLAGIYEQYF. DNA of the CDR3: TGTGCCAGCAGCTTCCGACTAGCGGGGATTTACGAGCAGTACTTC. Based on the CDR3 plus reference TRBV7-6 and TRBJ2-7, the full variable domain is GAGVSQSPRYKVTKRGQDVALRCDPISGHVSLYWYRQALGQGPEFLTYFNYEAQQDKSGLPNDRFSAERPEGSISTLTIQRTEQRDSAMYRCASSFRLAGIYEQYFGPGTRLTVT.

This chain links TRBV7-6 with TRBJ1-2; TRBD1 agrees at 9 bases. CDR3 size: 14 residues. V lost 5 bases, J lost 4 bases, and 5 bases stayed unmatched. Germline V gene lookup returns CDR1 SGHVS and CDR2 FNYEAQ. The CDR3 DNA sequence: TGTGCCAGCAGCCGGACAGGGGAAGCCTATGGCTACACCTTC. It yields the protein CASSRTGEAYGYTF.

The CDR3 DNA is TGTGCCAGCAGCCAAGAGAGGGGGGAGACCCAGTACTTC. Translation: CASSQERGETQYF. The V and J genes are TRBV14 and TRBJ2-5; tentative D call: TRBD1 (6 bases). Trimming took 0 bases from V and 5 from J, leaving 7 bases between them. Germline CDR1 and CDR2: SGHDN and FVKESK. The CDR3 extends over 13 amino acids.

This clonotype occurred many times. The CDR3 loop is CASSFRGTPSYEQYF. The CDR3 DNA is TGTGCCAGCAGCTTTAGGGGTACCCCATCCTACGAGCAGTACTTC. The V gene is TRBV7-2, the J gene TRBJ2-7; D is perhaps TRBD1 (5 bases). CDR3 length equals 15 residues. Trimming removed 3 bases from V and 1 base from J, with 13 bases in between. Germline assignment: CDR1 SGHTA and CDR2 FQGNSA. Variable domain in full (rest from reference TRBV7-2 and TRBJ2-7): GAGVSQSPSNKVTEKGKDVELRCDPISGHTALYWYRQSLGQGLEFLIYFQGNSAPDKSGLPSDRFSAERTGGSVSTLTIQRTQQEDSAVYLCASSFRGTPSYEQYFGPGTRLTVT.

This clonotype was detected only a few times. V usage is TRBV12-3 or TRBV12-4 and J usage is TRBJ1-4; 11 bases fit TRBD1. This CDR3 is built from 14 residues. V lost 7 bases to trimming and J lost 8 bases; unmatched junction nucleotides: 6. CDR3 sequence: CASTPDRGREKLFF. CDR3 bases: TGTGCCAGCACCCCGGACAGGGGGCGAGAAAAACTGTTTTTT.

This chain links TRBV6-5 with TRBJ1-2; no clear D gene. CDR3 length: 13 residues. The V end lost 2 bases, the J end lost 3 bases, and 7 bases lay between the germline ends. In germline, CDR1 is MNHEY, CDR2 SVGAGI. The CDR3 region has the DNA TGTGCCAGCAGTTACGGGGTTTACTATGGCTACACCTTC. It specifies CASSYGVYYGYTF.

This clonotype appeared many times. The chain joins TRBV7-8 to TRBJ2-1, with 9 bases that match TRBD2. The J segment lost 4 bases and the V segment lost 0 bases, leaving 4 bases of the junction unmatched. Per germline, CDR1 SGHVS and CDR2 FQNEAQ. The CDR3 spans 16 residues. DNA of the CDR3: TGTGCCAGCAGCTTAGCAGGGCGGGGGGGATACAATGAGCAGTTCTTC. Translated, it gives CASSLAGRGGYNEQFF. Based on the CDR3 plus reference TRBV7-8 and TRBJ2-1, the full variable domain is GAGVSQSPRYKVAKRGQDVALRCDPISGHVSLFWYQQALGQGPEFLTYFQNEAQLDKSGLPSDRFFAERPEGSVSTLKIQRTQQEDSAVYLCASSLAGRGGYNEQFFGPGTRLTVL.

This chain links TRBV11-3 with TRBJ1-5, with TRBD1 matching 9 bases. This CDR3 comprises 15 residues. The V gene's germline CDR1 is SGHNT and CDR2 YENEEA. The ends lost 5 bases at V and 4 bases at J; junction bases unmatched: 6. The CDR3 loop is CASSVRTGENQPQHF. The CDR3 nucleotides read TGTGCCAGCAGCGTTAGGACAGGGGAAAATCAGCCCCAGCATTTT.

The J gene is TRBJ1-5, the V gene TRBV20-1, with 10 positions matching TRBD1. This CDR3 contains 15 residues. V shed 6 bases, J shed 6 bases, and the junction held 11 bases outside the gene matches. The V gene's germline CDR1 is DFQATT and CDR2 SNEGSKA (reference sequence). CDR3 region: CSANNRDRGLQPQHF. In DNA, the CDR3 is TGCAGTGCCAATAACCGGGACAGGGGACTTCAGCCCCAGCATTTT.

In this sample, this clonotype turned up a few times. This chain connects TRBV27 to TRBJ2-1, with D perhaps TRBD1 (6 bases). Germline CDR1 MNHEY, CDR2 SMNVEV (reference sequence). The CDR3 has 13 residues. CDR3 nucleotide sequence: TGTTTATGTGGGGGCTCGACCTACAATGAGCAGTTCTTC. It specifies CLCGGSTYNEQFF.